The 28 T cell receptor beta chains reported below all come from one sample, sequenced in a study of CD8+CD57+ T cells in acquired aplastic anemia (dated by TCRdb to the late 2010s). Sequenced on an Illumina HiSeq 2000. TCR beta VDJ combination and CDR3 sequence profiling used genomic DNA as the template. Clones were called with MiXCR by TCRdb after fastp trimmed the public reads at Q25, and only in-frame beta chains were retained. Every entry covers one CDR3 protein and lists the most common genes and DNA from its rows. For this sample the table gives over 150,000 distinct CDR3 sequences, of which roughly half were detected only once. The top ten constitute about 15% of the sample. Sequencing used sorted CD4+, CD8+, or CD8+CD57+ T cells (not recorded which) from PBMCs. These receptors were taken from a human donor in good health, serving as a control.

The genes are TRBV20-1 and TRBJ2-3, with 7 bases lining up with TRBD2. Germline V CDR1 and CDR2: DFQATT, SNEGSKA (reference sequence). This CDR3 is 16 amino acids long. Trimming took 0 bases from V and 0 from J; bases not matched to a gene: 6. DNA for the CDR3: TGCAGTGCTAGAGATTCGGGCGGGGGTAGCACAGATACGCAGTATTTT. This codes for CSARDSGGGSTDTQYF.

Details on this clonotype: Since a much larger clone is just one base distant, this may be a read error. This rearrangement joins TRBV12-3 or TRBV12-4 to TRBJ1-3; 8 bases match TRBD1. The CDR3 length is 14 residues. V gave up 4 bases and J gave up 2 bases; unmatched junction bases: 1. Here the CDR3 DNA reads TGTGCCAGCAGTTCGACAGGGGCTGGAAACACCATATATTTT. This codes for CASSSTGAGNTIYF.

CDR3 DNA: TGTGCCACCAGTGTCCAGGGAAATCAGCCCCAGCATTTT. It yields the protein CATSVQGNQPQHF. The rearrangement links TRBV24-1 to TRBJ1-5, with D maybe TRBD1 (5 bases). The CDR3 is 13 residues long. Germline V gives CDR1 KGHDR, CDR2 SFDVKD. The V end lost 5 bases, the J end lost 4 bases, and 8 bases lay between the germline ends.

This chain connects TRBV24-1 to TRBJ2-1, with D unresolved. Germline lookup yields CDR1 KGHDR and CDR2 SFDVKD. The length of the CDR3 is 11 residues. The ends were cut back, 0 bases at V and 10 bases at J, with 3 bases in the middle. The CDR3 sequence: CATSDLKEQFF. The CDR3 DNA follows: TGTGCCACCAGTGATTTGAAGGAGCAGTTCTTC.

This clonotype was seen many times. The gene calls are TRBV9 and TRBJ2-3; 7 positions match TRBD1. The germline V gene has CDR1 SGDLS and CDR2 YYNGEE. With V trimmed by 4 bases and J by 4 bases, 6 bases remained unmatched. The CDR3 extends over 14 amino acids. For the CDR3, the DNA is TGTGCCAGCAGCCCAAGTCAGGGGGCAGATACGCAGTATTTT. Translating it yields CASSPSQGADTQYF.

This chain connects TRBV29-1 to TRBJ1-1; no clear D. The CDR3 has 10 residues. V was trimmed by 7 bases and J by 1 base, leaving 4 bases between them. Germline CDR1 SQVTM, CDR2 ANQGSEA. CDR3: CSAENTEAFF. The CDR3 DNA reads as TGCAGCGCCGAGAACACTGAAGCTTTCTTT. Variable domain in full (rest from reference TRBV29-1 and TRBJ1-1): SAVISQKPSRDICQRGTSLTIQCQVDSQVTMMFWYRQQPGQSLTLIATANQGSEATYESGFVIDKFPISRPNLTFSTLTVSNMSPEDSSIYLCSAENTEAFFGQGTRLTVV.

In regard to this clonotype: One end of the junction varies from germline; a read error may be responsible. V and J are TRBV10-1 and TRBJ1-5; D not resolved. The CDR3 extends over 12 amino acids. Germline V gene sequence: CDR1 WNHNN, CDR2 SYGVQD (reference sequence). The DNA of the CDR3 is TGCGCCGGCAGTTATCATGGGCAGCCCCAGCATTTT. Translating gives CAGSYHGQPQHF.

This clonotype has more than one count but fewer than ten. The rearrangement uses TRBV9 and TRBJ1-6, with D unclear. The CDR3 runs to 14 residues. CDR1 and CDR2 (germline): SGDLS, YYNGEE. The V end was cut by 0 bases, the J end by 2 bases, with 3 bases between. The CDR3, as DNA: TGTGCCAGCAGCGTAGAAGCCTATAATTCACCCCTCCACTTT. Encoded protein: CASSVEAYNSPLHF.

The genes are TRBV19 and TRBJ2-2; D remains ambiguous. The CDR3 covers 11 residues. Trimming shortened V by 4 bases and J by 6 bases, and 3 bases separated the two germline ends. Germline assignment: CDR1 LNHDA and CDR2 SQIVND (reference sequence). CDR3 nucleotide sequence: TGTGCCAGTAGTAAGCCCGGGGAGCTGTTTTTT. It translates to CASSKPGELFF.

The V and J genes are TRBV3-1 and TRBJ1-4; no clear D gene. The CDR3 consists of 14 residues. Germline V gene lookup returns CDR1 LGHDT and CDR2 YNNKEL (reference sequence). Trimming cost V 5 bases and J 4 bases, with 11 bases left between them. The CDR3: CASSSTLGNEKLFF. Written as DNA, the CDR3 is TGTGCCAGCAGCTCGACTCTTGGTAATGAAAAACTGTTTTTT. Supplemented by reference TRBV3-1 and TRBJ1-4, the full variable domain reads DTAVSQTPKYLVTQMGNDKSIKCEQNLGHDTMYWYKQDSKKFLKIMFSYNNKELIINETVPNRFSPKSPDKAHLNLHINSLELGDSAVYFCASSSTLGNEKLFFGSGTQLSVL.

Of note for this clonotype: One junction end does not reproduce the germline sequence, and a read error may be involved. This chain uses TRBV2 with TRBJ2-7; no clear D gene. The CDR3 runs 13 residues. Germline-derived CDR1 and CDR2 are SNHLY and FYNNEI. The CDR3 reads CASSPSYTYEQHF. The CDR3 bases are TGTGCCAGCAGTCCCAGTTACACCTACGAGCAGCACTTC.

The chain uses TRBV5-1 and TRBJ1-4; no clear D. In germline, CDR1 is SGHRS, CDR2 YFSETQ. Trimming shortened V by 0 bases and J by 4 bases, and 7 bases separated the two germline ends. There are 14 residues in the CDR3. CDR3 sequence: CASSLGSLNEKLFF. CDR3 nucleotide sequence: TGCGCCAGCAGCTTGGGGAGCCTTAATGAAAAACTGTTTTTT.

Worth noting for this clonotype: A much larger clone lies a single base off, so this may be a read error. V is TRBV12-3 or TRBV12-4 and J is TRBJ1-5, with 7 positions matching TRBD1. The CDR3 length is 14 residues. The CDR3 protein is CVSSWDSSLQPQHF. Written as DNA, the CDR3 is TGTGTCAGCAGTTGGGACAGTTCCTTACAGCCCCAGCATTTT.

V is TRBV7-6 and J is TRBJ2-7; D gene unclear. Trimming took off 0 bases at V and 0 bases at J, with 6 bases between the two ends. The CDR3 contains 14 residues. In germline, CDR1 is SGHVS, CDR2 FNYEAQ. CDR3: CASSLAPASYEQYF. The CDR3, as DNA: TGTGCCAGCAGCTTAGCGCCAGCCTCCTACGAGCAGTACTTC.

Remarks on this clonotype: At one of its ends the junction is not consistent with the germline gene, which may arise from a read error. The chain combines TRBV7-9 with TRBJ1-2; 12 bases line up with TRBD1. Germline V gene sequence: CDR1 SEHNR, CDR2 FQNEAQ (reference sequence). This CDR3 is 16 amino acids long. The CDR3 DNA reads TGTGCCAGCAGCTCCCAGGGACAGGGGGCGAGCTATGGATACACCTTC. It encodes CASSSQGQGASYGYTF.

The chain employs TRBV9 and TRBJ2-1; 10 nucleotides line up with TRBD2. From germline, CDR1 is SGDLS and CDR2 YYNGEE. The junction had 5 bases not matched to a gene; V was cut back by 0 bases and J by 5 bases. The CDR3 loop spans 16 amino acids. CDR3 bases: TGTGCCAGCAGCGTAGGAGGTCTAGCGGGAGACAATGAGCAGTTCTTC. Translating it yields CASSVGGLAGDNEQFF.

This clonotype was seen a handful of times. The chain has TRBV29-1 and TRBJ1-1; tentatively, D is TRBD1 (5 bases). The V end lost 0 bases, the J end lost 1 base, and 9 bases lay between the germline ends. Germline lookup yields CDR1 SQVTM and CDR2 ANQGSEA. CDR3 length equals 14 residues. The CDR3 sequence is CSVEDGTGNTEAFF. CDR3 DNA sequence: TGCAGCGTTGAAGATGGCACAGGGAACACTGAAGCTTTCTTT.

The CDR3 reads CASSRTSGYTYEQYF. In nucleotides, the CDR3 is TGTGCCAGCAGCCGGACTAGCGGATATACCTACGAGCAGTACTTC. The rearrangement uses TRBV7-3 and TRBJ2-7, with 10 bases that match TRBD2. CDR1 SGHTA and CDR2 FQGTGA come from the germline V gene. This CDR3 spans 15 amino acids. The V and J ends lost 5 bases and 2 bases, in that order; junction bases with no gene match: 6.

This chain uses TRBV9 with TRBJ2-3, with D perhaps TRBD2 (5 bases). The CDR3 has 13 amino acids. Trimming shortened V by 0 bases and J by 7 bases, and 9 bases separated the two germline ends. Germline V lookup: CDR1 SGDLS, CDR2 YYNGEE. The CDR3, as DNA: TGTGCCAGCAGCGTAGACTCGGGAAATACGCAGTATTTT. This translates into CASSVDSGNTQYF.

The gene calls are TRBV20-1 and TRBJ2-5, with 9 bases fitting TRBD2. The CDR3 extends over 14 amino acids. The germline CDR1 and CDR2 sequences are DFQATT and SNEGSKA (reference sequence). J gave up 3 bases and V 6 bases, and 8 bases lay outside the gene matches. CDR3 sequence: CSATPPSGEETQYF. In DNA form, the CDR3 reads TGCAGTGCAACACCCCCTAGCGGGGAAGAGACCCAGTACTTC.

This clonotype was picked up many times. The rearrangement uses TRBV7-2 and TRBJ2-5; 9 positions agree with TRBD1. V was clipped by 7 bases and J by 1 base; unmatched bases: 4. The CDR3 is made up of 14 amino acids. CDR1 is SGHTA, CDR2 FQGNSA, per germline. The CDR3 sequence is CASTLGQGQETQYF. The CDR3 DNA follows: TGTGCCAGCACCCTGGGACAGGGCCAAGAGACCCAGTACTTC.

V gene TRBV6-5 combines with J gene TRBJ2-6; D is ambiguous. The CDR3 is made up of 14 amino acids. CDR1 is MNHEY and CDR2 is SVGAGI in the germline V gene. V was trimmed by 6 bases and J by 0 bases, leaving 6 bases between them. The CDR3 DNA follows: TGTGCCAGCAGCCACATCTCTGGGGCCAACGTCCTGACTTTC. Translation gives CASSHISGANVLTF.

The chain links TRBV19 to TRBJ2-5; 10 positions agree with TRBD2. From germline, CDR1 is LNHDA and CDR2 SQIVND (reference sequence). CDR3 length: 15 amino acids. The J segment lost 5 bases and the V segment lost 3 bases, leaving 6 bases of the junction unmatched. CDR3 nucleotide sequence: TGTGCCAGTAGTATTGGTAGCGGGGGGCGGGAGACCCAGTACTTC. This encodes CASSIGSGGRETQYF.

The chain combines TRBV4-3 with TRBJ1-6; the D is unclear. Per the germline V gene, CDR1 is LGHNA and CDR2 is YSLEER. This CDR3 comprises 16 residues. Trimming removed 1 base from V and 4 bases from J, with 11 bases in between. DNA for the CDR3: TGCGCCAGCAGCCAAGTACGGGGAGGGTATAATTCACCCCTCCACTTT. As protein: CASSQVRGGYNSPLHF.

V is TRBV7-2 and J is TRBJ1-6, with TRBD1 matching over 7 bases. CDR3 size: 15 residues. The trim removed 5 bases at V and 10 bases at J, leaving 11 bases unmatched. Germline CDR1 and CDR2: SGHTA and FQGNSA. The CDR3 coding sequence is TGTGCCAGCAGCCCCAACAGGGGAATGGGGTCACCCCTCCACTTT. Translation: CASSPNRGMGSPLHF.

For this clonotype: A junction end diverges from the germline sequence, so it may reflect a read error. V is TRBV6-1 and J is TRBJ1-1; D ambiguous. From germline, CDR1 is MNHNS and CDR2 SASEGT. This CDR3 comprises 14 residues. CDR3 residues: CASRRLVMNAEAFF. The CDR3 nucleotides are TGTGCCAGCCGGCGACTTGTTATGAACGCTGAAGCTTTCTTT.

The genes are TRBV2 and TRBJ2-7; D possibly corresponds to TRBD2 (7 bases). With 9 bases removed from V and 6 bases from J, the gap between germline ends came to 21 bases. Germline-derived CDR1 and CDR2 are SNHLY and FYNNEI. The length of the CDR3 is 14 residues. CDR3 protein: CAREGGGRSGEQYF. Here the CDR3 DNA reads TGTGCCAGGGAGGGGGGGGGCAGGAGCGGCGAGCAGTACTTC.

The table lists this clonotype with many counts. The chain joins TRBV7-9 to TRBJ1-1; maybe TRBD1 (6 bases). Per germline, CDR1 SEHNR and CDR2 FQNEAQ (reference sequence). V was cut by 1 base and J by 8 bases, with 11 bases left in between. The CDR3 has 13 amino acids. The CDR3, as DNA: TGTGCCAGCAGCTTAGTCTGGGGGGCAGAAGCTTTCTTT. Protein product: CASSLVWGAEAFF.